A selection of T cell receptor beta chains follows, all from one sample in a study of blood T cell repertoires in COVID-19. Using immunoSEQ multiplex PCR, the repertoire was profiled, and TCRdb retains in-frame clones only, with some absent. The sample holds roughly 200,000 clones; approximately 81% are singletons and the top ten take over 15%. Sequences were obtained from PBMCs or T cells enriched from blood (not recorded which). The source is a man aged 40-50 years who had recovered from COVID-19. The CDR3 runs from the conserved cysteine through the conserved F or W. D genes are given only for firm matches. Clone size is given for some rows only: seen once, a few or many times, or a class if the clone is expanded.

V gene	D gene	J gene	clone size	CDR3 protein	CDR3 DNA
TRBV3-1/TRBV3-2	-	TRBJ2-1	-	CASSRGLFNEQFF	TGTGCCAGCAGCCGGGGACTCTTCAATGAGCAGTTCTTC
TRBV29-1	TRBD1	TRBJ2-7	-	CSVGRDRDDEQYF	TGCAGCGTAGGCCGGGACAGGGACGACGAGCAGTACTTC
TRBV11-1	TRBD1	TRBJ1-1	once	CASSQQGALRNTEAFF	TGTGCCAGCAGCCAACAGGGGGCCCTCAGGAACACTGAAGCTTTCTTT
TRBV4-3	TRBD2	TRBJ2-1	-	CASSQDLSGRSYNEQFF	TGCGCCAGCAGCCAAGACCTAAGCGGGAGGTCCTACAATGAGCAGTTCTTC
TRBV2	-	TRBJ2-7	-	CASSALYEQYF	TGTGCCAGCAGTGCGTTATACGAGCAGTACTTC
TRBV10-3	TRBD2	TRBJ2-7	-	CAIRPGTGGGTYEQYF	TGTGCCATCAGGCCAGGAACGGGAGGGGGAACCTACGAGCAGTACTTC
TRBV7-3	-	TRBJ1-1	-	CASSTPGITEAFF	TGTGCCAGCAGCACCCCGGGGATCACTGAAGCTTTCTTT
TRBV6-5	-	TRBJ2-1	-	CASSPLDKYNEQFF	TGTGCCAGCAGTCCACTAGACAAATACAATGAGCAGTTCTTC
TRBV6-5	-	TRBJ2-3	-	CASKYFDTDTQYF	TGTGCCAGCAAGTACTTTGACACAGATACGCAGTATTTT
TRBV5-4	-	TRBJ2-7	once	CASSLYTGEQYF	TGTGCCAGCAGCCTATACACGGGCGAGCAGTACTTC
TRBV11-2	-	TRBJ2-1	-	CASSPRPDSSYNEQFF	TGTGCCAGCAGCCCGAGGCCAGACAGCTCCTACAATGAGCAGTTCTTC
TRBV29-1	-	TRBJ2-1	few	CSVEDVGAEQFF	TGCAGCGTTGAAGATGTGGGGGCCGAGCAGTTCTTC
TRBV5-4	TRBD1	TRBJ1-1	-	CASSFPGQGDTEAFF	TGTGCCAGCAGCTTTCCAGGACAGGGTGACACTGAAGCTTTCTTT
TRBV5-1	TRBD2	TRBJ2-2	-	CASSPGTSGRTGELFF	TGCGCCAGCAGCCCCGGGACTAGCGGGAGGACCGGGGAGCTGTTTTTT
TRBV4-1	-	TRBJ1-1	few	CASSQRSRSHDTEAFF	TGCGCCAGCAGCCAACGGTCTCGCTCTCACGACACTGAAGCTTTCTTT
TRBV5-1	-	TRBJ1-4	-	CASSLITGSSEKLFF	TGCGCCAGCAGCTTGATTACAGGGTCTAGTGAAAAACTGTTTTTT
TRBV7-2	TRBD1	TRBJ1-5	-	CASSLLTGNQPQHF	TGTGCCAGCAGCTTATTGACAGGGAATCAGCCCCAGCATTTT
TRBV30	TRBD2	TRBJ2-7	-	CAWSASGINSYEQYF	TGTGCCTGGAGCGCCAGCGGGATAAATTCCTACGAGCAGTACTTC
TRBV10-3	TRBD2	TRBJ2-3	few	CAIRTSGTDTQYF	TGTGCCATCAGGACTAGCGGCACAGATACGCAGTATTTT
TRBV7-2	-	TRBJ2-5	once	CASSSPGETQYF	TGTGCCAGCAGCTCACCAGGAGAGACCCAGTACTTC
TRBV19	-	TRBJ1-4	-	CASSIHQNEKLFF	TGTGCCAGTAGTATTCACCAGAATGAAAAACTGTTTTTT
TRBV5-1	-	TRBJ2-7	-	CASSLDSLSYEQYF	TGCGCCAGCAGCTTGGACAGCCTCTCCTACGAGCAGTACTTC
TRBV5-4	-	TRBJ2-2	-	CASSLFHSGELFF	TGTGCCAGCAGCTTGTTTCACTCCGGGGAGCTGTTTTTT